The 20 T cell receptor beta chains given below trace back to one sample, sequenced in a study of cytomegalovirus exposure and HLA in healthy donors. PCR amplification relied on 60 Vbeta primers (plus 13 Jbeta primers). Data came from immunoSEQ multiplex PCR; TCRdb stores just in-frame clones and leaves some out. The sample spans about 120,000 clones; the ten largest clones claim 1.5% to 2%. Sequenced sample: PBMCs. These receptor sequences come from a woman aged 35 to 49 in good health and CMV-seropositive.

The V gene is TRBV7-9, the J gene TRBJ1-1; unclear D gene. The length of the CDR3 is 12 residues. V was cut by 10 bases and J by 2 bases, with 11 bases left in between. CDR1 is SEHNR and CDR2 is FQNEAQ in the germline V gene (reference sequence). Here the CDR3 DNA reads TGTGCCATCCGGGAGGGAAACACTGAAGCTTTCTTT. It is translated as CAIREGNTEAFF.

The CDR3 DNA follows: TGTGCCAGCTCAGATCCAGACAGAAACTCCTACGAGCAGTACTTC. Translated: CASSDPDRNSYEQYF. The rearrangement joins TRBV18 to TRBJ2-7, with D possibly TRBD1 on 5 matching bases. CDR3 length: 15 amino acids. Germline V lookup: CDR1 KGHSH, CDR2 LQKENI. Trimming took off 5 bases at V and 0 bases at J, with 14 bases between the two ends.

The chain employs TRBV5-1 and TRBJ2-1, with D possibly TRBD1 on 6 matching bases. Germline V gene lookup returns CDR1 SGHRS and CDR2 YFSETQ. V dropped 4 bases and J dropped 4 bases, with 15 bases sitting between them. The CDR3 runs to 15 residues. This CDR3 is CASSPTGTPYNEQFF. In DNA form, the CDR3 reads TGCGCCAGCAGCCCCACCGGGACACCGTACAATGAGCAGTTCTTC.

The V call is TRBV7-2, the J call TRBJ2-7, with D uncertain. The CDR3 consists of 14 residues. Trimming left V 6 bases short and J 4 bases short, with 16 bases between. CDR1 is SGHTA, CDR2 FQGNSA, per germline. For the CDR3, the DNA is TGTGCCAGCAGTTTTGGGCCGTTCCGGTACGAGCAGTACTTC. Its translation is CASSFGPFRYEQYF.

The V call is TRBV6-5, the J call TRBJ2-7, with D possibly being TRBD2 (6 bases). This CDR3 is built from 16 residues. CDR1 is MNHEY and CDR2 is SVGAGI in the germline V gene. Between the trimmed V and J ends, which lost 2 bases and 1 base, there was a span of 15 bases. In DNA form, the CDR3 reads TGTGCCAGCAGTTACGTTTCCGGGGGTACTTCCTACGAGCAGTACTTC. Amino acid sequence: CASSYVSGGTSYEQYF.

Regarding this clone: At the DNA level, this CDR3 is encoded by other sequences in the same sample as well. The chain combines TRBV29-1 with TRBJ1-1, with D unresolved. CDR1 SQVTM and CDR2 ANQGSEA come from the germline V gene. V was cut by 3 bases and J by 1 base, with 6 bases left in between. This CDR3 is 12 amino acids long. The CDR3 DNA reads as TGCAGCGTTGATGGCGGGAACACTGAAGCTTTCTTT. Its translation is CSVDGGNTEAFF.

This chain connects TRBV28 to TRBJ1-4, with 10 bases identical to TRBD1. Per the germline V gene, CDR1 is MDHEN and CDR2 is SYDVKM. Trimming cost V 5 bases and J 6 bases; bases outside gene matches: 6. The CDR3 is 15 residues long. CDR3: CASSGWTGGDEKLFF. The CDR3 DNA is TGTGCCAGCAGTGGCTGGACAGGGGGGGATGAAAAACTGTTTTTT.

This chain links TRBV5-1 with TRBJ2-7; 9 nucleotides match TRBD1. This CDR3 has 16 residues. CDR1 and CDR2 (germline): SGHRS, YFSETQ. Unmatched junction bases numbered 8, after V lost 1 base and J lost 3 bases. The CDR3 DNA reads TGCGCCAGCAGCTTGACAGGGGGCGCAATGGGCTACGAGCAGTACTTC. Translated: CASSLTGGAMGYEQYF.

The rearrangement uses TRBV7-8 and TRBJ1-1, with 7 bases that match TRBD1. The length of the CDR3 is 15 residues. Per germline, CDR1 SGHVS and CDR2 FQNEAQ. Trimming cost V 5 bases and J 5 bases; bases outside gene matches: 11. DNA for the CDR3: TGTGCCAGCAGCCCTAGCCGACAGGGTTGGACTGAAGCTTTCTTT. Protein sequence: CASSPSRQGWTEAFF.

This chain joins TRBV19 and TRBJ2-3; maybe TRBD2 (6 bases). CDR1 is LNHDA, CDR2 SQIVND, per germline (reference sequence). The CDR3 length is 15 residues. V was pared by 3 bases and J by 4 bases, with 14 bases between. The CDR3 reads CASSIGGRVSDTQYF. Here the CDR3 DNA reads TGTGCCAGTAGTATTGGAGGGAGAGTGTCAGATACGCAGTATTTT.

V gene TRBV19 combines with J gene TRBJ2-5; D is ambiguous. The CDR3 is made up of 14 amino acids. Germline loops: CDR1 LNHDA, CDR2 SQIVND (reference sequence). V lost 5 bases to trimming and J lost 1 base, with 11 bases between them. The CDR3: CASSRVRFQETQYF. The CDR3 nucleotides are TGTGCCAGTAGTCGCGTGAGGTTCCAAGAGACCCAGTACTTC.

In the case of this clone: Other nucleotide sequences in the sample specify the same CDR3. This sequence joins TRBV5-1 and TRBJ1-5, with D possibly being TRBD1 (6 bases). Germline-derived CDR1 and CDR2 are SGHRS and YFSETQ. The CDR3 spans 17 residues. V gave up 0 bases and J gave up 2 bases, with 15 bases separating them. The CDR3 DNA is TGCGCCAGCAGCTTGGAGGAACAGGGAAGGGGCAATCAGCCCCAGCATTTT. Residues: CASSLEEQGRGNQPQHF.

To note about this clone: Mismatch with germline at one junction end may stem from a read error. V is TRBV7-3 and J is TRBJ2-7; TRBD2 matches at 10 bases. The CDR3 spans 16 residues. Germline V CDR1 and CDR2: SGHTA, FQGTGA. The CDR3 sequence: CAGSPTGLAEDYEQYF. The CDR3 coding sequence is TGTGCCGGCAGCCCAACAGGACTAGCGGAGGACTACGAGCAGTACTTC.

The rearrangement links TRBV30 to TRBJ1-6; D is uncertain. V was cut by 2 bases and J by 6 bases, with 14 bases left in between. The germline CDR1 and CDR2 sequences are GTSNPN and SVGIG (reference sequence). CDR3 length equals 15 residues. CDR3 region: CAWSRETGSNSPLHF. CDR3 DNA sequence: TGTGCCTGGAGTAGGGAAACGGGATCTAATTCACCCCTCCACTTT.

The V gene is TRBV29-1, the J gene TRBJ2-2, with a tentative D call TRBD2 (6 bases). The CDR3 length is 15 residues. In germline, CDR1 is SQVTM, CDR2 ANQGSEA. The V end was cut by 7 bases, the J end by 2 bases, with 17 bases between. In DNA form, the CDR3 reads TGCAGCGCCGTCCGGCGGGGCTTAAACACCGGGGAGCTGTTTTTT. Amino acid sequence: CSAVRRGLNTGELFF.

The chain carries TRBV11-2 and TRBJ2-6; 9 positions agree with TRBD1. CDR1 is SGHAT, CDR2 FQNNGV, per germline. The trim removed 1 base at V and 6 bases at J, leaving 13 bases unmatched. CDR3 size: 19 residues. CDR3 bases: TGTGCCAGCAGCTTAGGGGGACAGGGCCTTCTAGGTTTGGCCAACGTCCTGACTTTC. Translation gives CASSLGGQGLLGLANVLTF. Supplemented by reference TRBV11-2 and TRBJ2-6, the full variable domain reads EAGVAQSPRYKIIEKRQSVAFWCNPISGHATLYWYQQILGQGPKLLIQFQNNGVVDDSQLPKDRFSAERLKGVDSTLKIQPAKLEDSAVYLCASSLGGQGLLGLANVLTFGAGSRLTVL.

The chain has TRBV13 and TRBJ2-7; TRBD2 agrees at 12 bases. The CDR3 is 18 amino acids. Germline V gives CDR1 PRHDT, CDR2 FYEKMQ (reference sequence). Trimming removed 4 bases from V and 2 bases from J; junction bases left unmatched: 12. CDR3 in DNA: TGTGCCAGCAGCTCCGGGACTAGCGGGCTCCCCGACACCTACGAGCAGTACTTC. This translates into CASSSGTSGLPDTYEQYF.

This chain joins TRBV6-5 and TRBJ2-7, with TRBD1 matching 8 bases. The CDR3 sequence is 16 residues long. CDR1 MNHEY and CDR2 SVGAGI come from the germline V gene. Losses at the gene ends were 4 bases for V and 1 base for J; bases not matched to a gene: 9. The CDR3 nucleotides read TGTGCCAGCAGTTTAACCCGGACAGGGCTGTCCTACGAGCAGTACTTC. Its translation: CASSLTRTGLSYEQYF.

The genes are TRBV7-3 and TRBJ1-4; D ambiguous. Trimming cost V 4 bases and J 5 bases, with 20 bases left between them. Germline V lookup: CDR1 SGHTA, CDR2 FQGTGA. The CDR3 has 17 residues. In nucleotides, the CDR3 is TGTGCCAGCAGCTCCCCCCCGGAGGGAGATCAAAATGAAAAACTGTTTTTT. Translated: CASSSPPEGDQNEKLFF.

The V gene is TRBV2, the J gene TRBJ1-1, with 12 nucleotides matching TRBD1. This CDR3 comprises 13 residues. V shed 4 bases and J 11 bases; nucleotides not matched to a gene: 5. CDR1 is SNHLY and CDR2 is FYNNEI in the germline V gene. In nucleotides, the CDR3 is TGTGCCAGCAGTGTGGGACAGGGGGCGGACGCTTTCTTT. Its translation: CASSVGQGADAFF.